These 26 T cell receptor beta chains originate from one sample sequenced in a study of blood T cell repertoires in COVID-19. Profiled with immunoSEQ multiplex PCR; TCRdb holds only in-frame clones, not every one. The sample shows approximately 180,000 clones, 70% to 80% of them seen only once. The sample comprised PBMCs or T cells enriched from blood (not recorded which). The receptors come from a woman aged 45-60 years who had recovered from COVID-19.

CDR3 region: CASSQDRAPYNEQFF. The DNA of the CDR3 is TGCGCCAGCAGCCAAGATAGAGCCCCCTACAATGAGCAGTTCTTC. The rearrangement joins TRBV4-1 to TRBJ2-1; D gene uncertain. Trimming took off 0 bases at V and 2 bases at J, with 8 bases between the two ends. The germline gives CDR1 MGHRA, CDR2 YSYEKL. The CDR3 contains 15 residues.

The chain is built from TRBV7-8 and TRBJ2-4; D not certain. The germline V gene encodes CDR1 SGHVS and CDR2 FQNEAQ. CDR3 length: 12 amino acids. Deletions cut 5 bases from V and 2 bases from J, with 4 bases between. The CDR3 region has the DNA TGTGCCAGCAGCCCAACCAAAAACATTCAGTACTTC. Residues: CASSPTKNIQYF.

The chain couples TRBV29-1 to TRBJ2-1; 13 nucleotides line up with TRBD2. CDR3 length: 13 amino acids. With 4 bases clipped from V and 6 bases from J, the junction kept 0 bases outside the gene matches. CDR1 and CDR2 from the germline V gene are SQVTM and ANQGSEA. CDR3 sequence reads: CSVGLAGGNEQFF. DNA of the CDR3: TGCAGCGTTGGACTAGCGGGAGGCAATGAGCAGTTCTTC.

The rearrangement links TRBV5-4 to TRBJ1-2, with TRBD1 identical over 9 bases. V was clipped by 3 bases and J by 5 bases; unmatched bases: 5. Germline V gene lookup returns CDR1 SGHNT and CDR2 YYREEE (reference sequence). CDR3 length equals 14 residues. The DNA for the CDR3 is TGTGCCAGCAGCTCACAGGGGGCGCCTTATGGCTACACCTTC. Amino acids: CASSSQGAPYGYTF.

The chain has TRBV3-1 (or the pseudogene TRBV3-2) and TRBJ2-5, with D possibly TRBD1 on 5 matching bases. The germline CDR1 and CDR2 sequences are LGHDT and YNNKEL (reference sequence). The CDR3 contains 16 residues. V shed 1 base and J shed 2 bases, with 14 bases lying between them. For the CDR3, the DNA is TGTGCCAGCAGCCAAGTCCAACAGGCGTTACAAGAGACCCAGTACTTC. Protein sequence: CASSQVQQALQETQYF.

This clone was observed a handful of times. This sequence joins TRBV7-2 and TRBJ2-3; tentatively, D is TRBD2 (6 bases). Trimming took 1 base from V and 2 from J, leaving 10 bases between them. In germline, CDR1 is SGHTA, CDR2 FQGNSA. This CDR3 has 15 residues. For the CDR3, the DNA is TGTGCCAGCAGCTTAGGGGGACTCCACACAGATACGCAGTATTTT. It encodes CASSLGGLHTDTQYF. The variable domain in full, with the rest retrieved from reference TRBV7-2 and TRBJ2-3, is GAGVSQSPSNKVTEKGKDVELRCDPISGHTALYWYRQSLGQGLEFLIYFQGNSAPDKSGLPSDRFSAERTGGSVSTLTIQRTQQEDSAVYLCASSLGGLHTDTQYFGPGTRLTVL.

This clone has a handful of counts. The gene calls are TRBV5-1 and TRBJ2-2, with TRBD2 as a possible D gene (5 bases). The CDR3 is 16 amino acids. From germline, CDR1 is SGHRS and CDR2 YFSETQ. The V end was cut by 4 bases, the J end by 1 base, with 14 bases between. As DNA, the CDR3 is TGCGCCAGCAGCCCCTCGACTAACCAGAACACCGGGGAGCTGTTTTTT. It specifies CASSPSTNQNTGELFF.

This clone is medium-sized. The CDR3 protein is CASSTRTENTEAFF. For the CDR3, the DNA is TGCGCCAGCAGCACTCGGACAGAGAACACTGAAGCTTTCTTT. The chain employs TRBV4-1 and TRBJ1-1; perhaps TRBD1 as D (6 bases). Germline CDR1 is MGHRA and CDR2 is YSYEKL. This CDR3 is built from 14 residues. The ends were cut back, 5 bases at V and 1 base at J, with 11 bases in the middle.

The V gene is TRBV7-9, the J gene TRBJ2-1, with no clear D. The CDR3 runs 15 residues. Trimming removed 7 bases at V and 1 base at J, with 14 bases between. The germline CDR1 and CDR2 sequences are SEHNR and FQNEAQ (reference sequence). CDR3 loop: CASTRAVISYNEQFF. The CDR3 DNA reads as TGTGCCAGCACGCGTGCGGTTATATCCTACAATGAGCAGTTCTTC.

The chain employs TRBV5-6 and TRBJ2-1; D is possibly TRBD1 (6 bases). The ends were cut back, 2 bases at V and 5 bases at J, with 11 bases in the middle. The germline CDR1 and CDR2 sequences are SGHDT and YYEEEE. The CDR3 loop spans 14 amino acids. CDR3 DNA: TGTGCCAGCAGCTTACAGGGACGTAACAATGAGCAGTTCTTC. Protein sequence: CASSLQGRNNEQFF.

This chain's CDR3 is CASSQDRAYNEQFF. As DNA, the CDR3 is TGCGCCAGCAGCCAAGACAGAGCTTACAATGAGCAGTTCTTC. The V and J genes are TRBV5-1 and TRBJ2-1, with a possible D match to TRBD1 (5 bases). Trimming cost V 4 bases and J 4 bases, with 12 bases left between them. This CDR3 is built from 14 residues. Germline V CDR1 and CDR2: SGHRS, YFSETQ.

This sequence joins TRBV5-1 and TRBJ1-3; 7 bases map to TRBD1. Germline CDR1 and CDR2: SGHRS and YFSETQ. Trimming cost V 0 bases and J 0 bases; bases outside gene matches: 6. The CDR3 has 17 residues. Here the CDR3 reads CASSLGDSPSSGNTIYF. The CDR3 nucleotides read TGCGCCAGCAGCTTGGGGGACAGCCCCTCCTCTGGAAACACCATATATTTT.

The CDR3 loop reads CASSLAGAKNIQYF. In DNA form, the CDR3 reads TGTGCCAGCAGCTTGGCAGGGGCGAAAAACATTCAGTACTTC. The rearrangement links TRBV5-5 to TRBJ2-4, with TRBD1 as a possible D gene (6 bases). Trimming left V 0 bases short and J 4 bases short, with 8 bases between. The CDR3 is made up of 14 amino acids. The germline V gene has CDR1 SGHKS and CDR2 YYEKEE (reference sequence).

The chain couples TRBV5-5 to TRBJ2-1; 11 nucleotides match TRBD1. The CDR3 contains 16 residues. Germline loops: CDR1 SGHKS, CDR2 YYEKEE (reference sequence). V was pared by 4 bases and J by 9 bases, with 12 bases of the junction left unmatched. Here the CDR3 reads CASSPEGDRGWGEQFF. The CDR3 DNA follows: TGTGCCAGCAGCCCAGAAGGGGACAGGGGGTGGGGTGAGCAGTTCTTC.

The V gene is TRBV27, the J gene TRBJ1-4; possible D gene TRBD1, 5 bases. CDR1 MNHEY and CDR2 SMNVEV come from the germline V gene (reference sequence). CDR3 length: 15 amino acids. V lost 0 bases and J lost 5, with 10 bases in between. The DNA for the CDR3 is TGTGCCAGCAGTTTATCTTGGGGGGTCAATGAAAAACTGTTTTTT. The encoded protein is CASSLSWGVNEKLFF.

This chain connects TRBV7-9 to TRBJ1-1, with 7 bases fitting TRBD1. V lost 0 bases and J lost 5; bases outside the gene matches: 6. From germline, CDR1 is SEHNR and CDR2 FQNEAQ (reference sequence). This CDR3 comprises 15 residues. DNA for the CDR3: TGTGCCAGCAGCTTAGCAACAGGGGCGGTAACTGAAGCTTTCTTT. This sequence encodes CASSLATGAVTEAFF.

The chain uses TRBV29-1 and TRBJ2-1; 13 positions agree with TRBD2. Per the germline V gene, CDR1 is SQVTM and CDR2 is ANQGSEA. V lost 6 bases and J lost 8; bases outside the gene matches: 10. The CDR3 length is 15 residues. Written as DNA, the CDR3 is TGCAGCGTGGGGACCGGGACTAGCGGGATGTATGAGCAGTTCTTC. Translation: CSVGTGTSGMYEQFF.

This chain joins TRBV7-2 and TRBJ2-1; maybe TRBD1 (5 bases). The CDR3 contains 14 residues. Germline CDR1 reads SGHTA; CDR2 reads FQGNSA. Trimming took off 5 bases at V and 0 bases at J, with 8 bases between the two ends. In DNA form, the CDR3 reads TGTGCCAGCAGCCAAGACAGCTCCTACAATGAGCAGTTCTTC. This translates into CASSQDSSYNEQFF. The whole variable domain, filled in from reference TRBV7-2 and TRBJ2-1, reads GAGVSQSPSNKVTEKGKDVELRCDPISGHTALYWYRQSLGQGLEFLIYFQGNSAPDKSGLPSDRFSAERTGGSVSTLTIQRTQQEDSAVYLCASSQDSSYNEQFFGPGTRLTVL.

This rearrangement joins TRBV12-1 to TRBJ2-7; the DNA was not compared with TRBD2, the D call given in the table. TRBV12-1 constitutes a pseudogene. CDR3 size: 15 residues. For the CDR3, the DNA is TGTGCCAGCAGCCCCAGGACGGGAGGGCCGGACGAGCAGTACTTC. It yields the protein CASSPRTGGPDEQYF.

The chain couples TRBV6-5 to TRBJ1-6, with 10 bases identical to TRBD1. Losses at the gene ends were 4 bases for V and 5 bases for J; bases not matched to a gene: 5. This CDR3 comprises 16 residues. Looked up from germline, CDR1 is MNHEY and CDR2 is SVGAGI. CDR3 amino acids: CASSWGTGENNSPLHF. In DNA, the CDR3 is TGTGCCAGCAGTTGGGGGACAGGGGAGAATAATTCACCCCTCCACTTT.

The V call is TRBV2, the J call TRBJ2-3; 8 bases align to TRBD2. V shed 5 bases and J 3 bases; nucleotides not matched to a gene: 10. The CDR3 contains 16 residues. Germline V gene sequence: CDR1 SNHLY, CDR2 FYNNEI. The CDR3, as DNA: TGTGCCAGCAGTCTGTTCGGCGGGAGGAGAACAGATACGCAGTATTTT. It codes for CASSLFGGRRTDTQYF.

This clone was observed a handful of times. Written as DNA, the CDR3 is TGTGCCAGCAGTTTATCGATAGGGGACAGCCGCTATGGCTACACCTTC. This translates into CASSLSIGDSRYGYTF. This rearrangement joins TRBV27 to TRBJ1-2; 7 bases match TRBD1. V was pared by 0 bases and J by 4 bases, with 8 bases of the junction left unmatched. In germline, CDR1 is MNHEY, CDR2 SMNVEV (reference sequence). CDR3 length: 16 residues.

The J gene is TRBJ1-2, the V gene TRBV27, with 11 bases that match TRBD1. Germline V gene data show CDR1 as MNHEY and CDR2 as SMNVEV (reference sequence). V shed 4 bases, J shed 8 bases, and the junction held 6 bases outside the gene matches. The CDR3 has 14 amino acids. This CDR3 reads CASSSLGQGGGYTF. The CDR3 bases are TGTGCCAGCAGTTCCCTGGGACAGGGGGGCGGCTACACCTTC.

A few counts support this clone. The chain links TRBV7-2 to TRBJ2-5; tentatively, D is TRBD1 (5 bases). The length of the CDR3 is 14 residues. The ends were cut back, 8 bases at V and 4 bases at J, with 17 bases in the middle. The V gene's germline CDR1 is SGHTA and CDR2 FQGNSA. The CDR3 loop reads CASRPGAGRETQYF. In DNA, the CDR3 is TGTGCCAGCCGACCTGGGGCTGGCCGAGAGACCCAGTACTTC.

This clone was seen just once. The genes are TRBV5-1 and TRBJ2-5; TRBD1 matches 8 bases. J gave up 4 bases and V 3 bases, and 11 bases lay outside the gene matches. The CDR3 has 16 amino acids. Germline V gene lookup returns CDR1 SGHRS and CDR2 YFSETQ. For the CDR3, the DNA is TGCGCCAGCAGCTCCGGGCCCCAGGGGGCGGGAGAGACCCAGTACTTC. Its translation: CASSSGPQGAGETQYF.

This rearrangement joins TRBV19 to TRBJ2-5, with 8 bases that match TRBD1. With V trimmed by 6 bases and J by 5 bases, 11 bases remained unmatched. CDR1 is LNHDA, CDR2 SQIVND, per germline (reference sequence). The CDR3 runs 15 residues. The CDR3 nucleotides are TGTGCCAGTAGCCCTCAGGGGGCGCAGGTGGAGACCCAGTACTTC. Translation: CASSPQGAQVETQYF.